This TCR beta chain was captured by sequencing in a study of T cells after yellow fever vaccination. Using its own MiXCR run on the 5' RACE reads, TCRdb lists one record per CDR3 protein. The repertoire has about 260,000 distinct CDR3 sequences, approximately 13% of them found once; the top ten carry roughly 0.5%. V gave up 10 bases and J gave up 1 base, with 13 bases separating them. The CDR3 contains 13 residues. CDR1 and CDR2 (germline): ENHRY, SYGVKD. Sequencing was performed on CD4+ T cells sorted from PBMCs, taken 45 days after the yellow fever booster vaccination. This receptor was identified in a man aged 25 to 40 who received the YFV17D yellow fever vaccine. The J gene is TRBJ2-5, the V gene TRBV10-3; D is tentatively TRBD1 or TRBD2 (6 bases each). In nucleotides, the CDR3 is TGTGCCACCCGCGGGACATCCCAAGAGACCCAGTACTTC. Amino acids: CATRGTSQETQYF.